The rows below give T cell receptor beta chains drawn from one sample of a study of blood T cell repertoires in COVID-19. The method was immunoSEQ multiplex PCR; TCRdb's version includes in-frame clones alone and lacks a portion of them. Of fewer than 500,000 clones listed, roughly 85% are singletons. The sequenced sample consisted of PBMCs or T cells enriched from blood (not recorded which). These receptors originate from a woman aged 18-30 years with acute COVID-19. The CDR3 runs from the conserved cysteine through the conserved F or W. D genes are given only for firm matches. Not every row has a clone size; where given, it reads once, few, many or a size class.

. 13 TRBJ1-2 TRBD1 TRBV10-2 CASRDRGDYGYTF TGCGCCAGCAGGGACAGGGGGGATTATGGCTACACCTTC
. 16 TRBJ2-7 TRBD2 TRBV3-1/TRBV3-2 CASSSGTSGGTYEQYF TGTGCCAGCAGTTCCGGGACTAGCGGGGGAACGTACGAGCAGTACTTC
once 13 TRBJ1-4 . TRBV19 CASGRGRGEKLFF TGTGCCAGTGGAAGGGGAAGGGGGGAAAAACTGTTTTTT
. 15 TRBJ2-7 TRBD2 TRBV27 CASSFSVAGDYEQYF TGTGCCAGCAGTTTTTCCGTGGCGGGAGATTACGAGCAGTACTTC
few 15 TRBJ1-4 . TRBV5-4 CASSGGLATNEKLFF TGTGCCAGCAGCGGAGGGCTTGCAACTAATGAAAAACTGTTTTTT
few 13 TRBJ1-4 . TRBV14 CASSRGANEKLFF TGTGCCAGCAGCCGCGGTGCTAATGAAAAACTGTTTTTT
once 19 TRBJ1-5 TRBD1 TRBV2 CASSDTVGRGDHSNQPQHF TGTGCCAGCAGTGATACGGTGGGCAGGGGGGATCATAGCAATCAGCCCCAGCATTTT
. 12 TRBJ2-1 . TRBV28 CASRTDRNEQFF TGTGCCAGCAGGACCGACAGGAATGAGCAGTTCTTC
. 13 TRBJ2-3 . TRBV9 CASSVGGTDTQYF TGTGCCAGCAGCGTAGGAGGAACAGATACGCAGTATTTT
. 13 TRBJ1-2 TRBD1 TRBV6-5 CASLLDRNYGYTF TGTGCCAGCCTTCTGGACAGGAACTATGGCTACACCTTC
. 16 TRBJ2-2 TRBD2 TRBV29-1 CSVVYAGGQNTGELFF TGCAGCGTTGTTTACGCGGGGGGACAAAACACCGGGGAGCTGTTTTTT
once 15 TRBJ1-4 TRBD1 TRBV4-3 CASSYRGREDEKLFF TGCGCCAGCAGTTACAGGGGGCGCGAGGATGAAAAACTGTTTTTT
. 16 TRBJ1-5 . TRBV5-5 CASSLAEAYSNQPQHF TGTGCCAGCAGCTTGGCCGAGGCTTATAGCAATCAGCCCCAGCATTTT
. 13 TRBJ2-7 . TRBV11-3 CASSLVAGNEQYF TGTGCCAGCAGCTTAGTGGCAGGGAACGAGCAGTACTTC
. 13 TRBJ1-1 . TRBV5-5 CASNPGMNTEAFF TGTGCCAGCAACCCAGGGATGAACACTGAAGCTTTCTTT
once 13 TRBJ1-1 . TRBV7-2 CASSLLMNTEAFF TGTGCCAGCAGCTTATTAATGAACACTGAAGCTTTCTTT
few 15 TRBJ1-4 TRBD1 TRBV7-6 CASSLGQSTNEKLFF TGTGCCAGCAGCCTGGGACAGTCAACTAATGAAAAACTGTTTTTT
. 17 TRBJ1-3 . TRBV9 CASSVEPNNRAGNTIYF TGTGCCAGCAGCGTAGAGCCTAACAACAGGGCTGGAAACACCATATATTTT
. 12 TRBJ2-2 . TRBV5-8 CASSLTGGELFF TGTGCCAGCAGCTTGACGGGAGGGGAGCTGTTTTTT
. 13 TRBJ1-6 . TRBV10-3 CAISDRERSPLHF TGTGCCATCAGTGACAGGGAAAGGTCACCCCTCCACTTT
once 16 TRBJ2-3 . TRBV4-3 CASSQDRTGQADTQYF TGCGCCAGCAGCCAAGATCGCACAGGGCAGGCGGATACGCAGTATTTT
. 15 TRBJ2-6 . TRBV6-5 CASTIEVSGANVLTF TGTGCCAGCACTATCGAGGTGTCTGGGGCCAACGTCCTGACTTTC
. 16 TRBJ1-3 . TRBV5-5 CASSSVTGTYGNTIYF TGTGCCAGCAGCTCGGTCACCGGGACTTATGGAAACACCATATATTTT
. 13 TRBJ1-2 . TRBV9 CASSVAPLRGYTF TGTGCCAGCAGCGTAGCGCCTTTACGGGGCTACACCTTC
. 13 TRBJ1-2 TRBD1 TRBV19 CASSSGTGVGYTF TGTGCCAGTAGCTCCGGGACAGGGGTTGGCTACACCTTC
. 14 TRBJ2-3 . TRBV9 CASSLTGLADTQYF TGTGCCAGCAGCCTTACAGGGTTGGCAGATACGCAGTATTTT
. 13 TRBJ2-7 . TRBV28 CASSLAAVYEQYF TGTGCCAGCAGTTTGGCGGCCGTCTACGAGCAGTACTTC
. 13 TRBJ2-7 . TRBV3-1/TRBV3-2 CASSQLSGQGQYF TGTGCCAGCAGCCAACTATCGGGACAAGGGCAGTACTTC
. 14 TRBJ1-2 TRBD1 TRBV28 CASSPSTGDYGYTF TGTGCCAGCAGTCCCTCGACAGGGGACTATGGCTACACCTTC
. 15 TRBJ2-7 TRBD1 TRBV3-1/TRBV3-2 CASSQHGTGAYEQYF TGTGCCAGCAGCCAACACGGGACAGGGGCCTACGAGCAGTACTTC
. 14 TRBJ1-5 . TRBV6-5 CASRWTDSNQPQHF TGTGCCAGCAGATGGACAGATAGCAATCAGCCCCAGCATTTT
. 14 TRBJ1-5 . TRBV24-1 CATSDFGHNQPQHF TGTGCCACCAGTGATTTTGGACATAATCAGCCCCAGCATTTT
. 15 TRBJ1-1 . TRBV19 CASRLGHLMNTEAFF TGTGCCAGTAGACTGGGACATCTTATGAACACTGAAGCTTTCTTT
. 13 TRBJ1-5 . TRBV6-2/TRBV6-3 CASSYGRGWAQHF TGTGCCAGCAGTTACGGTCGGGGTTGGGCCCAGCATTTT
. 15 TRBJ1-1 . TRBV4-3 CASSQEPEVNTEAFF TGCGCCAGCAGCCAAGAACCGGAGGTGAACACTGAAGCTTTCTTT
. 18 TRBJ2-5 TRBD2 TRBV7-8 CASSLSLLAGGRKETQYF TGTGCCAGCAGCTTATCTCTACTGGCGGGGGGGCGAAAAGAGACCCAGTACTTC
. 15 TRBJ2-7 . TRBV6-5 CASKNLSDRTYEQYF TGTGCCAGCAAGAATTTGAGCGACAGGACCTACGAGCAGTACTTC
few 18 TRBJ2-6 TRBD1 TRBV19 CASSPLGQSFSGANVLTF TGTGCCAGTAGTCCTCTGGGACAGAGTTTCTCTGGGGCCAACGTCCTGACTTTC
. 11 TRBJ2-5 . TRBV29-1 CSVGAGETQYF TGCAGCGTTGGGGCAGGCGAGACCCAGTACTTC
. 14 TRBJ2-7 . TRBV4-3 CASSVGTGRYEQYF TGCGCCAGCAGCGTAGGAACAGGGCGGTACGAGCAGTACTTC
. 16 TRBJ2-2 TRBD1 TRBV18 CASSPIGTANTGELFF TGTGCCAGCTCACCTATAGGGACAGCGAACACCGGGGAGCTGTTTTTT
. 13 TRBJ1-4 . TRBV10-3 CAISESQNEKLFF TGTGCCATCAGTGAGAGTCAGAATGAAAAACTGTTTTTT